The present T cell receptor beta chain was sequenced within a study of control samples from healthy donors and cancer patients. CDR1 is MNHNS, CDR2 SASEGT, per germline. Trimming cost V 5 bases and J 0 bases; bases outside gene matches: 2. CDR3 length: 15 amino acids. The assay was immunoSEQ multiplex PCR, and TCRdb's table has in-frame clones only and misses some. The sample has 390,000 or so clones; 80% to 95% are singletons. The count of this clone is one. The J gene is TRBJ1-5, the V gene TRBV6-1; 9 bases map to TRBD1. This TCR was sampled from a man aged 40-49 years with head and neck cancer. Material for sequencing was PBMCs. CDR3 amino acids: CASSPDRGSNQPQHF. CDR3 nucleotides: TGTGCCAGCAGTCCGGACAGGGGTAGCAATCAGCCCCAGCATTTT.